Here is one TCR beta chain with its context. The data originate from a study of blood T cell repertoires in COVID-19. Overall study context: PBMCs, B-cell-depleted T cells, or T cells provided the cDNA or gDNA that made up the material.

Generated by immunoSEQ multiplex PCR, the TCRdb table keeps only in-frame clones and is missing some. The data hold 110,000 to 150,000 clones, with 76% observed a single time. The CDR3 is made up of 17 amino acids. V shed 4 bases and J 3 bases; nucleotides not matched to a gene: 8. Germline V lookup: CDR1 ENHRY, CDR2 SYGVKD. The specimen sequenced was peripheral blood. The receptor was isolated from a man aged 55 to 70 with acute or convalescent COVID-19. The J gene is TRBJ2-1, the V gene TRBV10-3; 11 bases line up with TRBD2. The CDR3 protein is CAISATSGSENYNEQFF. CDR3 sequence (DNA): TGTGCCATCAGTGCCACTAGCGGGAGTGAAAACTACAATGAGCAGTTCTTC.